This passage covers 18 T cell receptor beta chains from one sample sequenced in a study of identifying expanded T cells in peripheral blood (dated by TCRdb to 2018 to 2020). To prepare the library, the immunoSEQ multiplex PCR assay was applied. The clones in this table, taken by TCRdb from immuneACCESS, are in-frame only. Not every clone is retained; where verified, under half of the shortfall comes from an unresolved V gene, and the cause of the rest is unknown. The sample includes roughly 130,000 clones, with approximately 86% observed a single time. Together, the top ten hold about 8% of the sample. Input material: blood. These TCRs come from a person between 18 and 75 years old in good health.

The rearrangement uses TRBV2 and TRBJ1-2, with TRBD1 identical over 12 bases. Germline loops: CDR1 SNHLY, CDR2 FYNNEI. The V segment lost 10 bases and the J segment 4 bases; nucleotides outside the gene matches: 13. The CDR3 loop spans 16 amino acids. Here the CDR3 DNA reads TGTGCCATCCAGGCCGGGACAGGGGGCAGAGGCTATGGCTACACCTTC. Translated, it gives CAIQAGTGGRGYGYTF. Looking up the rest from reference TRBV2 and TRBJ1-2 gives the full variable domain: EPEVTQTPSHQVTQMGQEVILRCVPISNHLYFYWYRQILGQKVEFLVSFYNNEISEKSEIFDDQFSVERPDGSNFTLKIRSTKLEDSAMYFCAIQAGTGGRGYGYTFGSGTRLTVV.

The rearrangement uses TRBV30 and TRBJ1-1; D is possibly TRBD1 (5 bases). Germline values: CDR1 GTSNPN, CDR2 SVGIG (reference sequence). This CDR3 comprises 13 residues. Trimming cost V 3 bases and J 4 bases, with 12 bases left between them. The CDR3 protein is CAWRRGIGTEAFF. Here the CDR3 DNA reads TGTGCCTGGAGGAGGGGTATTGGCACTGAAGCTTTCTTT.

The CDR3 DNA reads TGTGCCACCAGTAAGAGACAGGGGGGTTTTAGCAATCAGCCCCAGCATTTT. Its translation is CATSKRQGGFSNQPQHF. The gene calls are TRBV15 and TRBJ1-5; 9 nucleotides align to TRBD1. This CDR3 has 17 residues. From germline, CDR1 is LNHNV and CDR2 YYDKDF (reference sequence). V gave up 6 bases and J gave up 0 bases; unmatched junction bases: 9.

This chain uses TRBV4-3 with TRBJ2-1; 9 positions match TRBD1. The CDR3 sequence is 17 residues long. Per the germline V gene, CDR1 is LGHNA and CDR2 is YSLEER. The J segment lost 4 bases and the V segment lost 0 bases, leaving 7 bases of the junction unmatched. In nucleotides, the CDR3 is TGCGCCAGCAGCCAAGATTTTTCGACAGGGGGGTACAATGAGCAGTTCTTC. Encoded protein: CASSQDFSTGGYNEQFF.

CDR3 residues: CASSVDSLYNSPLHF. CDR3 DNA sequence: TGTGCCAGCAGTGTTGACAGCCTCTATAATTCACCCCTCCACTTT. The genes are TRBV2 and TRBJ1-6, with D perhaps TRBD1 (5 bases). The germline V gene has CDR1 SNHLY and CDR2 FYNNEI. This CDR3 comprises 15 residues. Trimming removed 4 bases from V and 3 bases from J, with 10 bases in between. Drawing the rest from reference TRBV2 and TRBJ1-6, the complete variable domain is EPEVTQTPSHQVTQMGQEVILRCVPISNHLYFYWYRQILGQKVEFLVSFYNNEISEKSEIFDDQFSVERPDGSNFTLKIRSTKLEDSAMYFCASSVDSLYNSPLHFGNGTRLTVT.

This chain uses TRBV15 with TRBJ1-6; a weak D match, TRBD1 (5 bases). The V and J ends lost 3 bases and 9 bases respectively, with 12 bases between them. The CDR3 has 14 amino acids. Germline values: CDR1 LNHNV, CDR2 YYDKDF (reference sequence). This chain's CDR3 is CATSSFQGVSPLHF. The CDR3 DNA follows: TGTGCCACCAGCAGCTTCCAGGGTGTTTCACCCCTCCACTTT.

CDR3 loop: CASSRSGETDTQYF. The CDR3 nucleotides read TGCGCCAGCAGTCGTAGCGGGGAGACAGATACGCAGTATTTT. The V gene is TRBV5-1, the J gene TRBJ2-3, with TRBD2 matching over 8 bases. CDR1 SGHRS and CDR2 YFSETQ come from the germline V gene. With V trimmed by 5 bases and J by 3 bases, 5 bases remained unmatched. This CDR3 has 14 amino acids.

This clone was recorded only once. CDR3 protein: CASSRPGQPGTGELFF. The CDR3 nucleotides read TGTGCCAGCTCACGACCGGGACAGCCGGGCACCGGGGAGCTGTTTTTT. This chain uses TRBV18 with TRBJ2-2, with 7 bases aligning to TRBD1. Germline V gene data show CDR1 as KGHSH and CDR2 as LQKENI. After removal of 4 bases from V and 4 bases from J, the junction contained 9 bases not matched to a gene. The CDR3 runs 16 residues.

The V and J genes are TRBV27 and TRBJ2-3; 9 bases fit TRBD2. The CDR3 spans 16 residues. Germline lookup yields CDR1 MNHEY and CDR2 SMNVEV (reference sequence). Losses at the gene ends were 4 bases for V and 4 bases for J; bases not matched to a gene: 9. The CDR3 bases are TGTGCCAGCAGTTCCAGGACTAGCGTGGGTGCAGATACGCAGTATTTT. Its translation: CASSSRTSVGADTQYF.

This clone showed up just a few times. The chain carries TRBV7-2 and TRBJ1-1; D is possibly TRBD1 (6 bases). Trimming stripped 1 base from V and 0 bases from J, with 21 bases between. CDR3 size: 19 residues. Germline V CDR1 and CDR2: SGHTA, FQGNSA. The CDR3 reads CASSLEVGGRLLMNTEAFF. CDR3 sequence (DNA): TGTGCCAGCAGCTTAGAAGTCGGGGGCCGACTCCTCATGAACACTGAAGCTTTCTTT. Drawing the rest from reference TRBV7-2 and TRBJ1-1, the complete variable domain is GAGVSQSPSNKVTEKGKDVELRCDPISGHTALYWYRQSLGQGLEFLIYFQGNSAPDKSGLPSDRFSAERTGGSVSTLTIQRTQQEDSAVYLCASSLEVGGRLLMNTEAFFGQGTRLTVV.

The chain links TRBV10-3 to TRBJ1-6, with 9 nucleotides matching TRBD1. Germline loops: CDR1 ENHRY, CDR2 SYGVKD. V lost 6 bases, J lost 5 bases, and 5 bases stayed unmatched. This CDR3 region has 15 residues. CDR3 DNA sequence: TGTGCCATCAGGGGGGGGGACAGGGATAATTCACCCCTCCACTTT. As protein: CAIRGGDRDNSPLHF.

This sequence joins TRBV6-6 and TRBJ2-1; TRBD2 aligns across 11 bases. With 7 bases clipped from V and 3 bases from J, the junction kept 5 bases outside the gene matches. The length of the CDR3 is 15 residues. Germline V lookup: CDR1 MNHNY, CDR2 SVGAGI (reference sequence). The CDR3 spells CASILTSGGYNEQFF. In DNA form, the CDR3 reads TGTGCCAGCATCCTTACTAGCGGGGGCTACAATGAGCAGTTCTTC.

V is TRBV9 and J is TRBJ2-3; D is perhaps TRBD2 (6 bases). The length of the CDR3 is 13 residues. With 3 bases removed from V and 6 bases from J, the gap between germline ends came to 11 bases. Germline CDR1 and CDR2: SGDLS and YYNGEE. CDR3 nucleotides: TGTGCCAGCAGCGCCTCGGAGGGTGATACGCAGTATTTT. This encodes CASSASEGDTQYF.

This clone was recorded only once. The rearrangement uses TRBV5-4 and TRBJ2-3; a weak D match, TRBD2 (5 bases). V lost 2 bases to trimming and J lost 4 bases, with 11 bases between them. Germline values: CDR1 SGHNT, CDR2 YYREEE (reference sequence). The CDR3 has 14 residues. CDR3 DNA: TGTGCCAGCAGCTTTTACGGGGTGGCAGATACGCAGTATTTT. The encoded protein is CASSFYGVADTQYF.

V is TRBV9 and J is TRBJ1-1; maybe TRBD1 (6 bases). Trimming cost V 3 bases and J 4 bases, with 10 bases left between them. The CDR3 is made up of 13 amino acids. Germline V gives CDR1 SGDLS, CDR2 YYNGEE. The CDR3 nucleotides are TGTGCCAGCAGCGACAGGGTCGGCACTGAAGCTTTCTTT. Translated: CASSDRVGTEAFF.

The V call is TRBV5-5, the J call TRBJ2-1; D is possibly TRBD1 (6 bases). Germline V gene data show CDR1 as SGHKS and CDR2 as YYEKEE (reference sequence). Trimming removed 4 bases from V and 8 bases from J, with 16 bases in between. This CDR3 is built from 14 residues. This CDR3 is CASSLTGLHHEQFF. The CDR3 DNA sequence: TGTGCCAGCAGCCTGACAGGCCTTCACCATGAGCAGTTCTTC. The variable domain in full, completed from reference TRBV5-5 and TRBJ2-1, reads DAGVTQSPTHLIKTRGQQVTLRCSPISGHKSVSWYQQVLGQGPQFIFQYYEKEERGRGNFPDRFSARQFPNYSSELNVNALLLGDSALYLCASSLTGLHHEQFFGPGTRLTVL.

The chain is built from TRBV5-6 and TRBJ1-2; the D is unclear. Trimming shortened V by 6 bases and J by 7 bases, and 25 bases separated the two germline ends. From germline, CDR1 is SGHDT and CDR2 YYEEEE. This CDR3 has 16 amino acids. The CDR3 sequence: CASIQSISTTVSGYTF. The DNA for the CDR3 is TGTGCCAGCATTCAATCCATCAGTACCACCGTTTCTGGCTACACCTTC.

The chain employs TRBV11-2 and TRBJ2-7; D is perhaps TRBD2 (5 bases). Germline V lookup: CDR1 SGHAT, CDR2 FQNNGV. Between the trimmed V and J ends, which lost 5 bases and 0 bases, there was a span of 11 bases. This CDR3 is built from 14 residues. The CDR3 DNA follows: TGTGCCAGCAGCCCAGCGGAGGCCTCCTACGAGCAGTACTTC. Translation gives CASSPAEASYEQYF.